This is a list of T cell receptor beta chains from one sample in a study of post-analysis software for immune sequencing data. TCRdb fed the PCR reads into MiXCR, producing one record per CDR3 protein. Found here are about half a million distinct CDR3 sequences, around 40% of them singletons; the top ten hold 9.5% to 13%. The sample was blood. Every receptor here comes from a girl aged 10 to 17 with multiple sclerosis. The CDR3 runs from the conserved cysteine through the conserved F or W. Fields, in order: J gene, D gene, V gene, clone size, CDR3 DNA, CDR3 protein. The D gene is left open where the match is weak. Clone size is stated in some rows and not others, as once, few, many or a class when expanded.

TRBJ2-1 | - | TRBV4-3 | - | TGCGCCAGCAGCCAAGATTTGGATGGAGGAGGTGAGCAGTTCTTC | CASSQDLDGGGEQFF
TRBJ2-7 | - | TRBV15 | - | TGTGCCACCAGCAGAGGTGATTTTTCCTACGAGCAGTACTTC | CATSRGDFSYEQYF
TRBJ1-4 | - | TRBV5-1 | - | TGCGCCAGCAGCTCCAACGACAGAGATTCAAATGAAAAACTGTTTTTT | CASSSNDRDSNEKLFF
TRBJ2-1 | TRBD2 | TRBV29-1 | few | TGCAGCGTGGATCTAAGCGGGAGGGTTGATGAGCAGTTCTTC | CSVDLSGRVDEQFF
TRBJ1-5 | TRBD1 | TRBV12-3/TRBV12-4 | - | TGTGCCAGCAGTTTAGCCCCCGGTACCCACCCGGGACAGGGAGAGTATAGCAATCAGCCCCAGCATTTT | CASSLAPGTHPGQGEYSNQPQHF
TRBJ2-5 | - | TRBV24-1 | - | TGTGCCACCAGTGATTCGCCCAGGGGATACCAAGAGACCCAGTACTTC | CATSDSPRGYQETQYF
TRBJ2-1 | - | TRBV5-1 | - | TGCGCCAGCAGCTTGGTTATAGGGACGGGTGAGCAGTTCTTC | CASSLVIGTGEQFF
TRBJ2-4 | - | TRBV27 | few | TGTGCCAGCAGTTTCCTTAGCGGAGGGGGGGAGCAGTACTTC | CASSFLSGGGEQYF
TRBJ2-1 | TRBD1 | TRBV11-2 | - | TGTGCCAGCAGCTTAGGACAGGGCCAATACAATGAGCAGTTCTTC | CASSLGQGQYNEQFF
TRBJ1-1 | TRBD1 | TRBV3-1 | - | TGTGCCAGCAGTCGACAGGGAGGGGCGAACACTGAAGCTTTCTTT | CASSRQGGANTEAFF
TRBJ2-3 | - | TRBV5-1 | - | TGCGCCAGCAGCCCCCAGCCCGGCGGTAGGGATACGCAGTATTTT | CASSPQPGGRDTQYF
TRBJ1-2 | - | TRBV7-8 | few | TGTGCCGGCAGCCCGGACAGTAACTATGGCTACACCTTC | CAGSPDSNYGYTF
TRBJ2-7 | - | TRBV29-1 | - | TGCAGCGTTGAAGAGGACGTACGGGGCTACGAGCAGTACTTC | CSVEEDVRGYEQYF
TRBJ2-1 | TRBD2 | TRBV12-3/TRBV12-4 | once | TGTGCCAGCAGCGCCCGGACTAGCGGGGGGGAGCAGTTCTTC | CASSARTSGGEQFF
TRBJ2-7 | - | TRBV9 | - | TGTGCCAGCAGCCCCACACCGGACACGACTTACGAGCAGTACTTC | CASSPTPDTTYEQYF
TRBJ2-6 | - | TRBV20-1 | few | TGCAGTGCCTTAGCTGGAGGGGCCAACGTCCTGACTTTC | CSALAGGANVLTF
TRBJ1-2 | - | TRBV29-1 | - | TGCAGCGTACAAGGGGGGTATGGCTACACCTTC | CSVQGGYGYTF
TRBJ2-3 | - | TRBV2 | - | TGTGCCAGCAAGGACACTAGCACAGATACGCAGTATTTT | CASKDTSTDTQYF
TRBJ2-3 | TRBD2 | TRBV7-7 | - | TGTGCTAGCAGCTTAGGGACTAGTAGGACAGATACGCAGTATTTT | CASSLGTSRTDTQYF
TRBJ1-1 | - | TRBV12-3/TRBV12-4 | few | TGTGCCAGCAGGAGCCGGGACACAGGGAACACTGAAGCTTTCTTT | CASRSRDTGNTEAFF
TRBJ1-2 | TRBD1 | TRBV29-1 | - | TGCAGCGTCAAGGACAGGCTCGGGGGTGGCTACACCTTC | CSVKDRLGGGYTF
TRBJ2-7 | - | TRBV2 | - | TGTGCCAGCAGTTTGCTTAGCGGCTCCTACAATGAGCAGTACTTC | CASSLLSGSYNEQYF
TRBJ2-7 | - | TRBV7-2 | - | TGTGCCAGCAGCTTTTTAGTGTACGAGCAGTACTTC | CASSFLVYEQYF
TRBJ2-1 | TRBD2 | TRBV20-1 | few | TGCAGTGCAGAGCTGTGGGAGGGACCCTACAATGAGCAGTTCTTC | CSAELWEGPYNEQFF
TRBJ1-2 | - | TRBV12-3/TRBV12-4 | - | TGTGCCAGCAGTCCACAAGACAGGTCCTATGGCTACACCTTC | CASSPQDRSYGYTF
TRBJ1-1 | - | TRBV28 | few | TGTGCCAGCCTTGGTACTTCCCTAAACACTGAAGCTTTCTTT | CASLGTSLNTEAFF
TRBJ2-3 | - | TRBV3-1 | - | TGTGCCAGCAGCCAAGGCCGACTAGTGGCAGATACGCAGTATTTT | CASSQGRLVADTQYF
TRBJ2-5 | - | TRBV12-3/TRBV12-4 | - | TGTGCCAGCAGTCCTCTAGGGAGCGGGTCGGAGACCCAGTACTTC | CASSPLGSGSETQYF
TRBJ1-2 | - | TRBV28 | - | TGTGCCAGCATGATCGGGACGGGCTATGGCTACACCTTC | CASMIGTGYGYTF
TRBJ2-3 | TRBD2 | TRBV7-3 | once | TGTGCCAGCAGCTTAGGGGGGGATATGGGGGATACGCAGTATTTT | CASSLGGDMGDTQYF